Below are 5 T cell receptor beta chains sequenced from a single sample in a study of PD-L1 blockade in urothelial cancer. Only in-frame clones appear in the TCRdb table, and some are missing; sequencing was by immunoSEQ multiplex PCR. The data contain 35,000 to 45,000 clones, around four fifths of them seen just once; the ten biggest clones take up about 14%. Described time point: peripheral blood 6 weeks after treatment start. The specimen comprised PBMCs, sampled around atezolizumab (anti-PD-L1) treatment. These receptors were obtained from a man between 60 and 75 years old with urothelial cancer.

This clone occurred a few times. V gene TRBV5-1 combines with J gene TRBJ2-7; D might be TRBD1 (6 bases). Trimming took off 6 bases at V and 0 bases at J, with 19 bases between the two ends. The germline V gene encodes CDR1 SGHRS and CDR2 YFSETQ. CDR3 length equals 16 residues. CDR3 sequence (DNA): TGCGCCAGCAAAGCCTCGGCCGGGACACACTCCTACGAGCAGTACTTC. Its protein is CASKASAGTHSYEQYF. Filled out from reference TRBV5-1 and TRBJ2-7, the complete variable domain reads KAGVTQTPRYLIKTRGQQVTLSCSPISGHRSVSWYQQTPGQGLQFLFEYFSETQRNKGNFPGRFSGRQFSNSRSEMNVSTLELGDSALYLCASKASAGTHSYEQYFGPGTRLTVT.

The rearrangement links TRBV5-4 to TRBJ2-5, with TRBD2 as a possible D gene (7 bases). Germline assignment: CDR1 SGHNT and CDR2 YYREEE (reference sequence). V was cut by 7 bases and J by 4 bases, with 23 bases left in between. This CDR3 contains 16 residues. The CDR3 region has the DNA TGTGCCAGCCGCTCCCAAAAGGGGGAGGGGGGAGAGACCCAGTACTTC. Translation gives CASRSQKGEGGETQYF. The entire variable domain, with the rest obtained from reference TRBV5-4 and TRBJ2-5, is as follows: ETGVTQSPTHLIKTRGQQVTLRCSSQSGHNTVSWYQQALGQGPQFIFQYYREEENGRGNFPPRFSGLQFPNYSSELNVNALELDDSALYLCASRSQKGEGGETQYFGPGTRLLVL.

CDR3 region: CASSAGTGGTGELFF. The CDR3 bases are TGTGCCAGCAGTGCCGGGACAGGGGGAACCGGGGAGCTGTTTTTT. This chain joins TRBV2 and TRBJ2-2; 11 bases line up with TRBD1. With V trimmed by 4 bases and J by 5 bases, 3 bases remained unmatched. The CDR3 contains 15 residues. Germline CDR1 and CDR2: SNHLY and FYNNEI. The full variable domain, with the rest looked up from reference TRBV2 and TRBJ2-2, is EPEVTQTPSHQVTQMGQEVILRCVPISNHLYFYWYRQILGQKVEFLVSFYNNEISEKSEIFDDQFSVERPDGSNFTLKIRSTKLEDSAMYFCASSAGTGGTGELFFGEGSRLTVL.

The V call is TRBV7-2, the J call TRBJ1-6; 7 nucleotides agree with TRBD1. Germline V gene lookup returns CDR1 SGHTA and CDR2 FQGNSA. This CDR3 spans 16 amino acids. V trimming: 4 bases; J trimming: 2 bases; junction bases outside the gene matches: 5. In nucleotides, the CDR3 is TGTGCCAGCAGCTCGCACCAGGGGGCCTATAATTCACCCCTCCACTTT. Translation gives CASSSHQGAYNSPLHF.

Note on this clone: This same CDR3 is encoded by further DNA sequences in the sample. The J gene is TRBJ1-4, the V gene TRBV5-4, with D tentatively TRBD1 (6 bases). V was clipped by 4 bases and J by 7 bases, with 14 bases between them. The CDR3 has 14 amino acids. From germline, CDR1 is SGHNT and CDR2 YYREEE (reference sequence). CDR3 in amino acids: CASSLGQGTEKLFF. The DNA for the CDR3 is TGTGCCAGCAGCCTGGGTCAGGGGACTGAAAAACTGTTTTTT.